The clone carrying this T cell receptor beta chain was counted between two and nine times. Its matching antigen is unknown. The sample originates from a study of T-cell reconstitution after alpha-beta-depleted transplantation in children. Study-level findings and limits: The study reportedly traced alpha-beta T cells about two months after transplant to several hundred expanded graft clones.

Library preparation (for TCRbeta) was performed with unique molecular identifiers. TCRdb recomputed calls from the PCR reads with MiXCR, one row per CDR3 protein. The sample holds 800,000 to 1,000,000 distinct CDR3 sequences; about 26% are singletons and the top ten take approximately 30%. CDR1 is SGHTA, CDR2 FQGNSA, per germline. Germline trimming cut 5 bases from V and 2 bases from J; bases unmatched to any gene: 12. This CDR3 is built from 16 residues. The gene calls are TRBV7-2 and TRBJ2-7, with 7 bases that match TRBD1. This sample comprised PBMCs, mostly from graft donor cells, obtained 360 days after TCRalphabeta/CD19-depleted stem cell transplant. The TCR sequence derives from a boy under three years old who had a stem cell transplant for SCID, so the T cells may come from the graft donor. The CDR3 is CASSLQGQNPPYEQYF. In nucleotides, the CDR3 is TGTGCCAGCAGCCTACAGGGACAGAACCCCCCCTACGAGCAGTACTTC.